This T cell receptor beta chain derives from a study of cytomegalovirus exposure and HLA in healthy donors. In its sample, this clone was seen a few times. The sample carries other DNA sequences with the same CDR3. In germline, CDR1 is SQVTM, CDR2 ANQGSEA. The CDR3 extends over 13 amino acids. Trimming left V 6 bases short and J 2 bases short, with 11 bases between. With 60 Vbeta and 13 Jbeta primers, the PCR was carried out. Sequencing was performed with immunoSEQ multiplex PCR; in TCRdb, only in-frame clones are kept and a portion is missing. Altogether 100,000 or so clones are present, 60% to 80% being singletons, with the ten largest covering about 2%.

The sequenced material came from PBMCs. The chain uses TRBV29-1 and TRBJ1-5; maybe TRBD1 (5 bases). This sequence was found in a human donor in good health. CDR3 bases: TGCAGCGTGGGTGGAGGGGGCAATCAGCCCCAGCATTTT. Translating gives CSVGGGGNQPQHF.